The entry below describes one T cell receptor (beta chain). This sample is drawn from a study of blood T cell repertoires in COVID-19. Some clones are missing from TCRdb's copy, which holds only in-frame ones; the method was immunoSEQ multiplex PCR. Of about 280,000 clones in the sample, roughly four fifths were seen once. The CDR3 length is 12 residues. V lost 4 bases to trimming and J lost 0 bases, with 3 bases between them. Per germline, CDR1 LGHDT and CDR2 YNNKEL (reference sequence). The sequence came from a woman between 45 and 60 years old who had recovered from COVID-19. The chain combines TRBV3-1 (or the pseudogene TRBV3-2) with TRBJ2-5, with unresolved D. Material: peripheral blood. The CDR3 sequence is CASSLNQETQYF. The CDR3 DNA sequence: TGTGCCAGCAGCCTAAACCAAGAGACCCAGTACTTC.